This TCR beta chain is drawn from a study of blood T cell repertoires in COVID-19. On the study more broadly: There were acute and convalescent COVID-19 samples, and they came from the United States, Italy and Spain. PBMCs, B-cell-depleted T cells, or T cells provided the cDNA or gDNA that made up the material.

The germline gives CDR1 MGHRA, CDR2 YSYEKL. With 3 bases removed from V and 4 bases from J, the gap between germline ends came to 6 bases. CDR3 size: 13 residues. In the original processing: Amplification with reference gene primers provided the estimates of nucleated cell counts. Measured with immunoSEQ multiplex PCR; TCRdb has only the in-frame clones, and not every one. The V and J calls and the clone size are those of that table, but D and trimming were determined from the DNA. This table holds about 240,000 clones, about 85% found once. The chain joins TRBV4-1 to TRBJ2-2; possibly TRBD2 for D (5 bases). The sequencing sample was made of peripheral blood. The TCR was taken from a woman aged 55-69 years with active or convalescent COVID-19. The CDR3 is CASSQGATGELFF. The CDR3 DNA reads TGCGCCAGCAGCCAGGGAGCCACCGGGGAGCTGTTTTTT.